The 13 T cell receptor beta chains given below trace back to one sample, sequenced in a study of T cell responses to AZD1222 COVID-19 vaccine. Sequenced by immunoSEQ multiplex PCR; TCRdb stores in-frame clones only, minus some. Here the sample spans 100,000 to 140,000 clones, around 90% being singletons. The specimen comprised peripheral blood, sampled on day 0 of AZD1222 vaccination. These TCRs come from an adult in good health.

CDR3 protein: CASRLRPGVVNQPQHF. In nucleotides, the CDR3 is TGTGCCAGCAGGCTAAGACCAGGGGTGGTCAATCAGCCCCAGCATTTT. The V gene is TRBV2, the J gene TRBJ1-5; tentatively, D is TRBD1 (6 bases). The ends were cut back, 6 bases at V and 3 bases at J, with 18 bases in the middle. This CDR3 has 16 amino acids. Germline loops: CDR1 SNHLY, CDR2 FYNNEI. Supplemented by reference TRBV2 and TRBJ1-5, the full variable domain reads EPEVTQTPSHQVTQMGQEVILRCVPISNHLYFYWYRQILGQKVEFLVSFYNNEISEKSEIFDDQFSVERPDGSNFTLKIRSTKLEDSAMYFCASRLRPGVVNQPQHFGDGTRLSIL.

This chain connects TRBV6-4 to TRBJ2-3; no reliable D call. The V gene lost 0 bases and the J gene lost 1 base, with 5 bases spanning the gap. The CDR3 has 14 residues. Looked up from germline, CDR1 is MRHNA and CDR2 is SNTAGT. CDR3 residues: CASSDSARTDTQYF. CDR3 DNA sequence: TGTGCCAGCAGTGACTCGGCTCGCACAGATACGCAGTATTTT.

The genes are TRBV9 and TRBJ2-7, with D possibly matching TRBD1 (6 bases). Germline CDR1 reads SGDLS; CDR2 reads YYNGEE. Trimming stripped 0 bases from V and 0 bases from J, with 10 bases between. The length of the CDR3 is 15 residues. CDR3 protein: CASSVAQGTSYEQYF. In DNA form, the CDR3 reads TGTGCCAGCAGCGTAGCCCAGGGGACCTCCTACGAGCAGTACTTC.

The J gene is TRBJ2-3, the V gene TRBV14, with TRBD1 matching 7 bases. The CDR3 totals 15 residues. The V segment lost 2 bases and the J segment 8 bases; nucleotides outside the gene matches: 10. Germline CDR1 reads SGHDN; CDR2 reads FVKESK. The DNA for the CDR3 is TGTGCCAGCAGCCAAAGTTCGACAGGGATTGTTACGCAGTATTTT. Translation: CASSQSSTGIVTQYF.

Worth noting for this clone: The sample holds other DNA sequences that translate to the same CDR3. This rearrangement joins TRBV7-3 to TRBJ1-6, with TRBD1 matching over 8 bases. This CDR3 has 14 residues. The V gene end was trimmed by 2 bases and the J gene end by 8 bases; junction bases not matched to a gene: 2. The germline CDR1 and CDR2 sequences are SGHTA and FQGTGA. The CDR3 protein is CASSLQGADSPLHF. Here the CDR3 DNA reads TGTGCCAGCAGCTTACAGGGGGCCGATTCACCCCTCCACTTT.

This clone was observed a few times. This rearrangement joins TRBV29-1 to TRBJ1-3; D not certain. This CDR3 is built from 11 residues. Deletions cut 3 bases from V and 4 bases from J, with 4 bases between. Germline lookup yields CDR1 SQVTM and CDR2 ANQGSEA. This CDR3 is CSVDVGNTIYF. CDR3 nucleotides: TGCAGCGTTGATGTGGGAAACACCATATATTTT.

The chain uses TRBV15 and TRBJ2-3; either TRBD1 or TRBD2 may fit D (5 bases each). Trimming pared 1 base from V and 8 bases from J, leaving 7 bases between. The CDR3 runs to 12 residues. The germline V gene encodes CDR1 LNHNV and CDR2 YYDKDF (reference sequence). DNA of the CDR3: TGTGCCACCAGCAGAGGAGGGGTTACGCAGTATTTT. Its translation: CATSRGGVTQYF.

This clone has only one observation. The chain joins TRBV3-1 (or the pseudogene TRBV3-2) to TRBJ1-6, with D possibly being TRBD1 (6 bases). The germline gives CDR1 LGHDT, CDR2 YNNKEL (reference sequence). V was clipped by 4 bases and J by 8 bases, with 15 bases between them. This CDR3 spans 15 amino acids. The DNA of the CDR3 is TGTGCCAGCAGCCGCTCTACAGGGTTGGATTCACCCCTCCACTTT. Its translation: CASSRSTGLDSPLHF.

The chain is built from TRBV5-1 and TRBJ2-7; D call uncertain. V was cut by 2 bases and J by 3 bases, with 9 bases left in between. The CDR3 loop spans 13 amino acids. Germline CDR1 SGHRS, CDR2 YFSETQ. CDR3 sequence (DNA): TGCGCCAGCAGCTTTAACAGTCTCTACGAGCAGTACTTC. It translates to CASSFNSLYEQYF.

The V and J genes are TRBV4-1 and TRBJ2-1, with 7 bases identical to TRBD1. The V segment lost 2 bases and the J segment 6 bases; nucleotides outside the gene matches: 7. There are 15 residues in the CDR3. Germline CDR1 MGHRA, CDR2 YSYEKL. The CDR3, as DNA: TGCGCCAGCAGCCAACCTACAGGGGTGGGCAATGAGCAGTTCTTC. Its translation is CASSQPTGVGNEQFF.

The chain links TRBV28 to TRBJ1-2, with TRBD1 as a possible D gene (6 bases). Trimming cost V 6 bases and J 4 bases, with 21 bases left between them. Germline loops: CDR1 MDHEN, CDR2 SYDVKM. The CDR3 spans 16 residues. The CDR3 sequence is CASSPSGQLKVYGYTF. CDR3 in DNA: TGTGCCAGCAGCCCCAGCGGACAGTTGAAGGTCTATGGCTACACCTTC.

This clone was observed a few times. CDR3 loop: CASRGAGDYNEQFF. CDR3 DNA sequence: TGTGCCAGCAGAGGGGCGGGGGACTACAATGAGCAGTTCTTC. The chain combines TRBV6-5 with TRBJ2-1; 7 bases fit TRBD2. Per the germline V gene, CDR1 is MNHEY and CDR2 is SVGAGI. The CDR3 is 14 amino acids. With V trimmed by 6 bases and J by 3 bases, 5 bases remained unmatched.

Turning to this clone: This CDR3 is also generated by other DNA sequences in the sample. The chain recombines TRBV27 with TRBJ2-7; 7 positions agree with TRBD2. V trimming: 4 bases; J trimming: 4 bases; junction bases outside the gene matches: 7. The CDR3 is made up of 14 amino acids. Germline assignment: CDR1 MNHEY and CDR2 SMNVEV (reference sequence). This CDR3 reads CASSWGGILYEQYF. For the CDR3, the DNA is TGTGCCAGCAGTTGGGGGGGGATTCTGTACGAGCAGTACTTC.